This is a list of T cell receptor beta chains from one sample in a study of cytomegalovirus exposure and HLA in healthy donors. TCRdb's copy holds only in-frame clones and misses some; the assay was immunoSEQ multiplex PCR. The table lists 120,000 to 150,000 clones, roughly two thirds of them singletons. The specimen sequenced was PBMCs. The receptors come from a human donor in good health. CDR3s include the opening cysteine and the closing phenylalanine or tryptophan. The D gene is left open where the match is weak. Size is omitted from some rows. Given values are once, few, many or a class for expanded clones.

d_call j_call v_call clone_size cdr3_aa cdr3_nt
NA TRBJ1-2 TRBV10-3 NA CAISDDGTSAPYGYTF TGTGCCATCAGTGATGACGGGACATCGGCCCCCTATGGCTACACCTTC
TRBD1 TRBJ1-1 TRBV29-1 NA CSVRGQGTEAFF TGCAGCGTCAGAGGACAGGGCACTGAAGCTTTCTTT
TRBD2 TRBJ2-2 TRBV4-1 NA CASSPRGGEALRHTGELFF TGCGCCAGCAGCCCACGGGGGGGGGAAGCCCTACGACACACCGGGGAGCTGTTTTTT
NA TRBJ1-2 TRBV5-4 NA CASTLGGGPDGYTF TGTGCCAGCACCTTGGGAGGCGGGCCTGATGGCTACACCTTC
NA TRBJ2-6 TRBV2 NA CASFLQQGVASGANVLTF TGTGCCAGCTTTTTGCAGCAGGGCGTAGCATCTGGGGCCAACGTCCTGACTTTC
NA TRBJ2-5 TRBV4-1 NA CASSQEGWTTKETQYF TGCGCCAGCAGCCAAGAAGGTTGGACGACTAAAGAGACCCAGTACTTC
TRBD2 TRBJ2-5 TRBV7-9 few CSSSSNGLAGGSQETQYF TGTTCCAGCAGCTCAAATGGACTAGCGGGAGGATCCCAAGAGACCCAGTACTTC
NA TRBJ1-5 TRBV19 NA CASRRDTYSNQPQHF TGTGCCAGTAGGAGGGACACTTATAGCAATCAGCCCCAGCATTTT
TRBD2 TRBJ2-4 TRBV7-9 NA CSSRPGTSGPLAKNIQYF TGTTCCAGCAGGCCCGGGACTAGCGGGCCTCTAGCCAAAAACATTCAGTACTTC
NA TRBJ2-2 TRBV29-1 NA CSVEDRGWGGELFF TGCAGCGTTGAAGACAGGGGATGGGGCGGGGAGCTGTTTTTT
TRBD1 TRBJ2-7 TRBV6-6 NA CASSYSTAGGEQYF TGTGCCAGCAGTTACTCGACGGCAGGGGGCGAGCAGTACTTC
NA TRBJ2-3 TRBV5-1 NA CASSPRQTDTQYF TGCGCCAGCAGCCCCCGACAGACAGATACGCAGTATTTT
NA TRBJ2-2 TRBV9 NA CASSPRLAEHTGELFF TGTGCCAGCAGCCCTCGTTTAGCGGAGCACACCGGGGAGCTGTTTTTT
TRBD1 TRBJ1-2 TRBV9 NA CASSPSDRGNYGYTF TGTGCCAGCAGCCCCTCGGACAGGGGGAACTATGGCTACACCTTC
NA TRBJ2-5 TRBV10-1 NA CASSEWDKQETQYF TGCGCCAGCAGTGAATGGGACAAACAAGAGACCCAGTACTTC
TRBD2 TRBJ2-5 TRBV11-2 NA CASSQSGSSQETQYF TGTGCCAGCAGCCAAAGCGGGAGTTCCCAAGAGACCCAGTACTTC
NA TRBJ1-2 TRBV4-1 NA CASSQDLLNYGYTF TGCGCCAGCAGCCAAGATCTACTTAACTATGGCTACACCTTC
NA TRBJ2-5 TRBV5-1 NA CASSFGPGSTETQYF TGCGCCAGCAGCTTCGGACCAGGGTCTACGGAGACCCAGTACTTC
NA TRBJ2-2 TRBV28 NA CASSLIAWDGELFF TGTGCCAGCAGTTTAATAGCGTGGGACGGGGAGCTGTTTTTT
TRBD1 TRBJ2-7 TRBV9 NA CASSLGGPSYEQYF TGTGCCAGCAGCCTAGGGGGCCCCTCCTACGAGCAGTACTTC
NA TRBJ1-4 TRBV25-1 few CASSAPRGAGLNSEKLFF TGTGCCAGCAGTGCACCCAGGGGTGCCGGACTCAATAGTGAAAAACTGTTTTTT
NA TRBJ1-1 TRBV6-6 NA CASSLTRVGDTEAFF TGTGCCAGCAGTCTTACTCGAGTAGGAGACACTGAAGCTTTCTTT
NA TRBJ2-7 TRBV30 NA CAWSRGYEQYF TGTGCCTGGAGTCGGGGCTACGAGCAGTACTTC
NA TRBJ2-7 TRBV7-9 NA CASSPGSLGEQYF TGTGCCAGCAGCCCTGGGAGCTTGGGGGAGCAGTACTTC
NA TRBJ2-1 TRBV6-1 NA CASSVRAPPTNEQFF TGTGCCAGCAGTGTGCGAGCGCCCCCCACCAATGAGCAGTTCTTC
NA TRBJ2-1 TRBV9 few CASSVQLASYNEQFF TGTGCCAGCAGCGTCCAACTAGCATCCTACAATGAGCAGTTCTTC
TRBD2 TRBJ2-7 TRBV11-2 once CASSGTGLAGDEQYF TGTGCCAGCAGCGGGACAGGACTAGCGGGGGACGAGCAGTACTTC
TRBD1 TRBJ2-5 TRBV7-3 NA CASSLGTEETQYF TGTGCCAGCAGCTTAGGGACAGAAGAGACCCAGTACTTC
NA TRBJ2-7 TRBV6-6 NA CASTYGDSTNDEQYF TGTGCCAGCACCTACGGGGACTCTACGAATGACGAGCAGTACTTC
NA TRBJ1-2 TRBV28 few CASSLSGSSGYGYTF TGTGCCAGCAGTTTATCCGGCAGTTCGGGCTATGGCTACACCTTC
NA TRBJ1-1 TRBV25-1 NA CASSDWATEAFF TGTGCCAGCAGTGATTGGGCCACTGAAGCTTTCTTT
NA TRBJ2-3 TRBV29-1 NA CSAGRLTGADTQYF TGCAGCGCCGGAAGGCTTACAGGCGCAGATACGCAGTATTTT
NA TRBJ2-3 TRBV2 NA CASRDRTDTQYF TGTGCCAGCAGGGACAGAACAGATACGCAGTATTTT
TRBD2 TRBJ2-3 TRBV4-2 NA CASSQDLGLAYPDTQYF TGTGCCAGCAGCCAGGACCTGGGACTAGCGTATCCAGATACGCAGTATTTT
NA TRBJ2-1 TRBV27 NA CASSSSSYNEQFF TGTGCCAGCAGTTCCAGCTCCTACAATGAGCAGTTCTTC
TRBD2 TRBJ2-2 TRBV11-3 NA CASSLRTSGSFTGELFF TGTGCCAGCAGTCTCCGGACTAGCGGGAGTTTCACCGGGGAGCTGTTTTTT
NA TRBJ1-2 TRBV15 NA CATSREEEGFDGYTF TGTGCCACCAGCAGAGAAGAGGAGGGGTTCGATGGCTACACCTTC
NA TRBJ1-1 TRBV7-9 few CSSSLVFLGHSVNTEAFF TGTTCCAGCAGCTTAGTGTTCCTTGGACACAGTGTGAACACTGAAGCTTTCTTT
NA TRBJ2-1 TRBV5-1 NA CASSFTSDEQFF TGCGCCAGCAGCTTTACGAGCGATGAGCAGTTCTTC
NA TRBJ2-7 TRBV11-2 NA CASSRDRQGYEQYF TGTGCCAGCAGCCGCGACCGGCAGGGATACGAGCAGTACTTC